This T cell receptor (beta chain) originates from a study of long-term antiretroviral therapy in people with HIV. This CDR3 has 14 amino acids. CDR1 and CDR2 (germline): MNHEY, SVGAGI. Between the trimmed V and J ends, which lost 2 bases and 3 bases, there was a span of 10 bases. The immunoSEQ assay was v3.0, run at survey level. Sequencing was performed with immunoSEQ multiplex PCR; in TCRdb, only in-frame clones are kept and a portion is missing. Of more than 35,000 clones detected, 70% to 90% appear once; the ten largest clones hold approximately 4.1%. This clone was counted once. The sample here was unsorted PBMCs, taken just before starting antiretroviral therapy. The receptor comes from a woman aged 18-29 years with HIV. This chain joins TRBV6-5 and TRBJ1-2, with D tentatively TRBD1 (6 bases). CDR3 sequence: CASSYGGADYGYTF. The DNA for the CDR3 is TGTGCCAGCAGTTACGGGGGCGCGGACTATGGCTACACCTTC.